This T cell receptor beta chain was observed in a study of T-cell reconstitution after alpha-beta-depleted transplantation in children. Study-level points and caveats: Among T cells one year after transplant, newly produced cells accounted for most counts and diversity. About two months after transplant, alpha-beta T cells reportedly came from several hundred expanded graft clones. For some patients, TCRbeta diversity was high at day 60 because of recipient T cells and thymic progenitors that survived.

For TCRbeta, the library was prepared with unique molecular identifiers. TCRdb itself ran the PCR reads through MiXCR, one entry per CDR3 protein. The table has 200,000 to 250,000 distinct CDR3 sequences, roughly a tenth seen once. The V and J ends lost 0 bases and 9 bases, in that order; junction bases with no gene match: 9. The CDR3 loop spans 15 amino acids. Germline V lookup: CDR1 LGHNA, CDR2 YSLEER. At least ten counts were recorded for this clonotype. The antigen is unknown. This specimen consisted of PBMCs, obtained before TCRalphabeta/CD19-depleted stem cell transplant. The chain joins TRBV4-3 to TRBJ2-7; 9 nucleotides match TRBD2. The TCR sequence derives from a child younger than two with acute myeloid leukemia, due to receive a stem cell transplant. The CDR3: CASSQDLETSGRQYF. CDR3 DNA sequence: TGCGCCAGCAGCCAAGATCTTGAAACTAGCGGGCGGCAGTACTTC.